These 18 T cell receptor beta chains came from one sample sequenced in a study of cytomegalovirus exposure and HLA in healthy donors (dated by TCRdb to 2016 to 2017). Library prep was done by the immunoSEQ multiplex PCR assay. The immuneACCESS repertoire file appears here via TCRdb, limited to in-frame rearrangements. These files lack a portion of the clones; in checked studies, under half of the deficit traces to unresolved V genes, and the cause of the others is not known. The sample yields approximately 270,000 clones; 90% were counted once. The ten top clones hold more than 0.35% of the sample. Sequencing input: PBMCs. The receptors were sampled from a woman aged 18-29 years in good health and CMV-seronegative.

V usage is TRBV25-1 and J usage is TRBJ1-1; D is uncertain. V shed 6 bases and J shed 4 bases, with 12 bases lying between them. This CDR3 contains 13 residues. In germline, CDR1 is MGHDK, CDR2 SYGVNS. The CDR3 here is CASSPGSRTEAFF. DNA for the CDR3: TGTGCCAGCAGCCCTGGTAGTCGCACTGAAGCTTTCTTT.

The chain combines TRBV5-1 with TRBJ2-5; 12 bases align to TRBD2. The germline gives CDR1 SGHRS, CDR2 YFSETQ. This CDR3 contains 15 residues. J was trimmed by 3 bases and V by 0 bases; bases with no gene match: 0. CDR3 amino acids: CASSLGTSGEETQYF. The DNA for the CDR3 is TGCGCCAGCAGCTTGGGGACTAGCGGGGAAGAGACCCAGTACTTC.

This chain uses TRBV21-1 with TRBJ1-5; TRBD1 reflects the table's D call only, with no check against the DNA. TRBV21-1 is a pseudogene locus. The CDR3 runs to 15 residues. The CDR3 nucleotides read TGTGCCAGCAGCAAATCCAGACAGGGTAATCAGCCCCAGCATTTT. Translation gives CASSKSRQGNQPQHF.

V gene TRBV11-3 combines with J gene TRBJ2-1; D is possibly TRBD2 (6 bases). The CDR3 has 14 amino acids. With 6 bases removed from V and 7 bases from J, the gap between germline ends came to 16 bases. CDR1 is SGHNT and CDR2 is YENEEA in the germline V gene. The CDR3 sequence: CASSLTGTGNEQFF. DNA of the CDR3: TGTGCCAGCAGTTTAACGGGGACTGGGAATGAGCAGTTCTTC.

This sequence joins TRBV6-5 and TRBJ2-1; TRBD1 agrees at 7 bases. CDR3 length: 15 residues. Germline values: CDR1 MNHEY, CDR2 SVGAGI. J was trimmed by 2 bases and V by 4 bases; bases with no gene match: 5. As DNA, the CDR3 is TGTGCCAGCAGTTCCGACAGGGTAACCTACAATGAGCAGTTCTTC. Amino acids: CASSSDRVTYNEQFF.

The rearrangement joins TRBV5-4 to TRBJ2-3; 12 nucleotides agree with TRBD2. After removal of 1 base from V and 3 bases from J, the junction contained 3 bases not matched to a gene. The germline CDR1 and CDR2 sequences are SGHNT and YYREEE (reference sequence). CDR3 length: 16 amino acids. CDR3 sequence (DNA): TGTGCCAGCAGCTTGCTAGCGGGGGGGTTAACAGATACGCAGTATTTT. It specifies CASSLLAGGLTDTQYF.

J is TRBJ1-6 and V is TRBV5-1, with D possibly matching TRBD1 (6 bases). The germline V gene encodes CDR1 SGHRS and CDR2 YFSETQ. The CDR3 covers 16 residues. V gave up 0 bases and J gave up 3 bases, with 10 bases separating them. DNA for the CDR3: TGCGCCAGCAGCTTGGTACAGGGCTTCTATAATTCACCCCTCCACTTT. Translated, it gives CASSLVQGFYNSPLHF.

V and J are TRBV5-6 and TRBJ2-1, with 8 bases that match TRBD2. V trimming: 0 bases; J trimming: 1 base; junction bases outside the gene matches: 6. Germline V gene sequence: CDR1 SGHDT, CDR2 YYEEEE. This CDR3 region has 17 residues. CDR3 sequence reads: CASSLASGGQSYNEQFF. Here the CDR3 DNA reads TGTGCCAGCAGCTTGGCGTCGGGGGGGCAGTCCTACAATGAGCAGTTCTTC.

This clone has only one observation. This chain uses TRBV6-6 with TRBJ1-5, with D uncertain. The V gene's germline CDR1 is MNHNY and CDR2 SVGAGI (reference sequence). The CDR3 is 12 amino acids. With 6 bases removed from V and 6 bases from J, the gap between germline ends came to 9 bases. This chain's CDR3 is CASSRVGQPQHF. CDR3 sequence (DNA): TGTGCCAGCAGCCGGGTGGGTCAGCCCCAGCATTTT.

The CDR3 loop is CASSYLGSEQYF. In nucleotides, the CDR3 is TGTGCCAGCAGTTACTTGGGCTCCGAGCAGTACTTC. The chain couples TRBV6-5 to TRBJ2-7; D is undetermined. Germline assignment: CDR1 MNHEY and CDR2 SVGAGI. The CDR3 has 12 residues. With 1 base removed from V and 6 bases from J, the gap between germline ends came to 7 bases.

This chain links TRBV6-1 with TRBJ2-1; 8 bases agree with TRBD2. The V segment lost 8 bases and the J segment 0 bases; nucleotides outside the gene matches: 3. CDR1 and CDR2 (germline): MNHNS, SASEGT. The CDR3 runs 14 residues. The CDR3 coding sequence is TGTGCCAGCGTAGCGGGGACCTCCTACAATGAGCAGTTCTTC. Its protein product is CASVAGTSYNEQFF.

This chain joins TRBV5-1 and TRBJ2-7, with 10 bases identical to TRBD2. CDR3 length equals 18 residues. In germline, CDR1 is SGHRS, CDR2 YFSETQ. After removal of 3 bases from V and 0 bases from J, the junction contained 12 bases not matched to a gene. The CDR3 region has the DNA TGCGCCAGCAGCTCCCTATATTCACTAGCGGGGAGCTCCTACGAGCAGTACGTC. This encodes CASSSLYSLAGSSYEQYV.

This chain joins TRBV11-2 and TRBJ2-1, with 10 bases that match TRBD2. The CDR3 spans 16 residues. Germline trimming cut 5 bases from V and 0 bases from J; bases unmatched to any gene: 4. In germline, CDR1 is SGHAT, CDR2 FQNNGV. The CDR3 nucleotides read TGTGCCAGCAGCCTTAGCGGGGGGATCTCCTACAATGAGCAGTTCTTC. This codes for CASSLSGGISYNEQFF.

The chain has TRBV4-1 and TRBJ2-5; 8 bases match TRBD1. Germline-derived CDR1 and CDR2 are MGHRA and YSYEKL. Unmatched junction bases numbered 12, after V lost 5 bases and J lost 1 base. The CDR3 consists of 17 residues. CDR3 DNA sequence: TGCGCCAGCAGCTACGCCGGACAGGGCCCGGTCCAAGAGACCCAGTACTTC. Its protein is CASSYAGQGPVQETQYF.

The rearrangement links TRBV28 to TRBJ2-7; 7 bases are a match to TRBD1. The trim removed 2 bases at V and 2 bases at J, leaving 3 bases unmatched. CDR1 and CDR2 (germline): MDHEN, SYDVKM. The CDR3 spans 14 residues. Written as DNA, the CDR3 is TGTGCCAGCAGTTTAGTTGACAGGGCCTACGAGCAGTACGTC. This gives the protein CASSLVDRAYEQYV.

This rearrangement joins TRBV4-1 to TRBJ2-2, with TRBD1 identical over 8 bases. This CDR3 has 16 amino acids. V gave up 4 bases and J gave up 3 bases; unmatched junction bases: 7. The V gene's germline CDR1 is MGHRA and CDR2 YSYEKL. The DNA for the CDR3 is TGCGCCAGCAGCCGAGGACAGGGTGCATACACCGGGGAGCTGTTTTTT. It encodes CASSRGQGAYTGELFF.

J is TRBJ1-6 and V is TRBV18; D not resolved. The CDR3 runs to 13 residues. V gave up 8 bases and J gave up 10 bases, with 15 bases separating them. In germline, CDR1 is KGHSH, CDR2 LQKENI. The CDR3 sequence: CASTQVAGSPLHF. For the CDR3, the DNA is TGTGCCAGCACCCAGGTGGCTGGATCACCCCTCCACTTT.

The V gene is TRBV18, the J gene TRBJ1-5; D is ambiguous. V was pared by 0 bases and J by 15 bases, with 15 bases between. This CDR3 region has 13 residues. CDR1 and CDR2 from the germline V gene are KGHSH and LQKENI. CDR3 in amino acids: CASSPPNNLIPHF. CDR3 coding DNA: TGTGCCAGCTCACCACCCAATAACTTGATCCCGCATTTT. Drawing the rest from reference TRBV18 and TRBJ1-5, the complete variable domain is NAGVMQNPRHLVRRRGQEARLRCSPMKGHSHVYWYRQLPEEGLKFMVYLQKENIIDESGMPKERFSAEFPKEGPSILRIQQVVRGDSAAYFCASSPPNNLIPHFGDGTRLSIL.